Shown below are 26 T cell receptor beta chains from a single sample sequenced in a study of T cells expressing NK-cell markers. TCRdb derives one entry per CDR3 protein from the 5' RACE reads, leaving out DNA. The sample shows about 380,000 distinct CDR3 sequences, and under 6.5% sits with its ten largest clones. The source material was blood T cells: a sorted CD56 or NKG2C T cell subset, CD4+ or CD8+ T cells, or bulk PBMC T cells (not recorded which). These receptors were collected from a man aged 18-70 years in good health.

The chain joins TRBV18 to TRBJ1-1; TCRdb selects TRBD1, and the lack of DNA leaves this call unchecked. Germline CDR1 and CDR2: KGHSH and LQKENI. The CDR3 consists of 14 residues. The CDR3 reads CASSELQGEREAFF.

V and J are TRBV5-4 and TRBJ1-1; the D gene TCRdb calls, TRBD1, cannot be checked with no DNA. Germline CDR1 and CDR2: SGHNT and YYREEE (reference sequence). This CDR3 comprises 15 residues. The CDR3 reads CASSLALGAGTEAFF.

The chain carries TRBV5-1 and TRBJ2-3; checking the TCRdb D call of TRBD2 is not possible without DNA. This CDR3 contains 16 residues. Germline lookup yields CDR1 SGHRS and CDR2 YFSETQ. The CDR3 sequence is CASSPLLRGAGGGQYF.

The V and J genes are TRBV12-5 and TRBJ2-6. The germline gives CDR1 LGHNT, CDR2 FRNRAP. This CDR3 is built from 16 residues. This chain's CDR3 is CASGLGRPPGANVLTF.

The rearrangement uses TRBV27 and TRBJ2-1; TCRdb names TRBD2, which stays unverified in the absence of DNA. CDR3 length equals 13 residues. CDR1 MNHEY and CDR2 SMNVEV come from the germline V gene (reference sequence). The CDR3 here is CASSPHLSGEQFF.

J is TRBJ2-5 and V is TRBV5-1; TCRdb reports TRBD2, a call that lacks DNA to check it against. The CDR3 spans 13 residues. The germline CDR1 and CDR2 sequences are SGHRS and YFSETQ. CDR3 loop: CASSFQGGETQYF. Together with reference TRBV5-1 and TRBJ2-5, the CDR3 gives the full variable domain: KAGVTQTPRYLIKTRGQQVTLSCSPISGHRSVSWYQQTPGQGLQFLFEYFSETQRNKGNFPGRFSGRQFSNSRSEMNVSTLELGDSALYLCASSFQGGETQYFGPGTRLLVL.

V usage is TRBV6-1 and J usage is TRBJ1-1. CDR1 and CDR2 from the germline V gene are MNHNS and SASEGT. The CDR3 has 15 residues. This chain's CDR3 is CASSGAVGLGTEAFF.

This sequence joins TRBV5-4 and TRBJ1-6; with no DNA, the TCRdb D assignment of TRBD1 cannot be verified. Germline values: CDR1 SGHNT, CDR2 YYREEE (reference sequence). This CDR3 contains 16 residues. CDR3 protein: CASSTYRGLSATPLHF. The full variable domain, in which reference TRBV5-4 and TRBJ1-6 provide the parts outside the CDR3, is ETGVTQSPTHLIKTRGQQVTLRCSSQSGHNTVSWYQQALGQGPQFIFQYYREEENGRGNFPPRFSGLQFPNYSSELNVNALELDDSALYLCASSTYRGLSATPLHFGNGTRLTVT.

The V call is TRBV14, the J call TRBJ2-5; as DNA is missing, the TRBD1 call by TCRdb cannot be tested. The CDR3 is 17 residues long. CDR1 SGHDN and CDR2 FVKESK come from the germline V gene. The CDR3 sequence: CASSFPPQAGAKETQYF.

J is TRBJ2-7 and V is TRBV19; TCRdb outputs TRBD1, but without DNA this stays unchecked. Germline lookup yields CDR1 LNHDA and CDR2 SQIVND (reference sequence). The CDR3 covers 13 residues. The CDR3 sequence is CASMDRRSLEQYF. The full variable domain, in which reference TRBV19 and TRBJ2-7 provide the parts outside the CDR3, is DGGITQSPKYLFRKEGQNVTLSCEQNLNHDAMYWYRQDPGQGLRLIYYSQIVNDFQKGDIAEGYSVSREKKESFPLTVTSAQKNPTAFYLCASMDRRSLEQYFGPGTRLTVT.

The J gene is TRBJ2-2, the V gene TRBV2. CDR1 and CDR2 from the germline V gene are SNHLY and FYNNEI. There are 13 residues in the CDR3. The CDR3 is CASSPRETGELFF.

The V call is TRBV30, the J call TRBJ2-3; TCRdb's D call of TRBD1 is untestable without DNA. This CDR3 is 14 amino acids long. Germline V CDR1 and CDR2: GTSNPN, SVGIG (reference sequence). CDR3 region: CAWIIQDSTDTQYF. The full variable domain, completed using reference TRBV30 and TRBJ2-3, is SQTIHQWPATLVQPVGSPLSLECTVEGTSNPNLYWYRQAAGRGLQLLFYSVGIGQISSEVPQNLSASRPQDRQFILSSKKLLLSDSGFYLCAWIIQDSTDTQYFGPGTRLTVL.

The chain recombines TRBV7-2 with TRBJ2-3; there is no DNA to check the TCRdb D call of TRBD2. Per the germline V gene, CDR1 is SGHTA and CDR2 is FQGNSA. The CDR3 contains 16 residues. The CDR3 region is CASSLGSGSPVDTQYF.

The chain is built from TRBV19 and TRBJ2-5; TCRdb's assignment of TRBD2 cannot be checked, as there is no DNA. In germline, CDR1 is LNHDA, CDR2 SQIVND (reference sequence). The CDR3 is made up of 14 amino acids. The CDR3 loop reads CASSIATSGETQYF.

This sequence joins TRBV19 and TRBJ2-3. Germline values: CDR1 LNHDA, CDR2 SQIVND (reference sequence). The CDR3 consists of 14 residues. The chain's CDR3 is CASSIVGFGDTQYF.

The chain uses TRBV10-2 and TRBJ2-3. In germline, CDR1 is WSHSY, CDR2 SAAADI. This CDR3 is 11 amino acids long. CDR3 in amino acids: CATSSTDTQYF.

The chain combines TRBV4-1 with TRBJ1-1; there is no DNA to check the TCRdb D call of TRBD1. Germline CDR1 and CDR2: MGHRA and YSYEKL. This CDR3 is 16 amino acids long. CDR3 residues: CASSQVTGVPTSLAFF.

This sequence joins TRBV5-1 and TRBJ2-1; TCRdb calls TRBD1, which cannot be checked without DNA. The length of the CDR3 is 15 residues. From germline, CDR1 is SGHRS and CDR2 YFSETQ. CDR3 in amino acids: CASSLYGTGQDEQFF.

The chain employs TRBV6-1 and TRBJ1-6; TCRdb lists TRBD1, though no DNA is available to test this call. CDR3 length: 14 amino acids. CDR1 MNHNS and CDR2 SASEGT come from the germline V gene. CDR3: CARIPDREASPLHF.

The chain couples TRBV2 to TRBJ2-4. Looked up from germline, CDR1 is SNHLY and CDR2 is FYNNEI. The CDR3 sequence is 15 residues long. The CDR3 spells CASSPTRYPKNIQYF.

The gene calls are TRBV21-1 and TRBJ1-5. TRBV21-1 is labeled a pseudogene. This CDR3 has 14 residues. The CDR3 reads CARSGLCRAQPQHF.

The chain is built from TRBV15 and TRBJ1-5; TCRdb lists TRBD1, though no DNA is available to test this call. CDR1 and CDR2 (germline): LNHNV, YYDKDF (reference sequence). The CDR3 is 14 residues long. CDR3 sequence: CATRQGPSNQPQHF.

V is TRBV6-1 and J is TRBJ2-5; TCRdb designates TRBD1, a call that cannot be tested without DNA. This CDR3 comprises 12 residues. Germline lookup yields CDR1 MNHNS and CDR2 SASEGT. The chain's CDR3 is CASRTGRETQYF.

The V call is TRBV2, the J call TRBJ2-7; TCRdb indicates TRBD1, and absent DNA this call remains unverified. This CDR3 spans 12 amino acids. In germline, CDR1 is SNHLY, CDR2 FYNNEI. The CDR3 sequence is CAGARQGYEQYF.

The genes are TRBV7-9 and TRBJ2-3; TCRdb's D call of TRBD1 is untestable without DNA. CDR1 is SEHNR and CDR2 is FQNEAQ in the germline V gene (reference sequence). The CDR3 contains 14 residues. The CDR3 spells CASSWTGRDDTQYF.

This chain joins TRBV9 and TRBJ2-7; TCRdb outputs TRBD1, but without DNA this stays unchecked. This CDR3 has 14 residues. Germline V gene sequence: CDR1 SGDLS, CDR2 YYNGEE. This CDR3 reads CASSVSGTTVEQYF.